This TCR beta chain was sequenced in a study of beta chain features in type 1 diabetes. In germline, CDR1 is MDHEN, CDR2 SYDVKM. V shed 5 bases and J 4 bases; nucleotides not matched to a gene: 6. CDR3 length equals 15 residues. This clone was detected a few times. Every isolated RNA sample was fully reverse transcribed, so sequencing captured expressed TCRB transcripts. Assay: immunoSEQ multiplex PCR; the TCRdb copy retains only in-frame clones and omits some. The table records about 180,000 clones, approximately 13% of them present only once. This sequence originates from a woman under 30 in good health. The V call is TRBV28, the J call TRBJ1-3; TRBD1 aligns across 9 bases. What was sequenced was central memory CD4+ T cells from blood. The CDR3 sequence is CASSVDRGRGNTIYF. The CDR3 coding sequence is TGTGCCAGCAGTGTGGACAGGGGAAGAGGAAACACCATATATTTT.